The 5 T cell receptor beta chains given below trace back to one sample, sequenced in a study of OX40 agonist ivuxolimab in advanced cancers. The library was built by means of the immunoSEQ multiplex PCR assay. Here the immuneACCESS table is served through TCRdb, limited to in-frame sequences with V and J called. Missing clones are a known gap in these copies; in checked studies unresolved V genes cover under half, and the rest lacks a known reason. The sample data list roughly 100,000 clones, and around 84% of these were observed just once. About 1.1% of the sample is taken by the ten largest. Sample: CD4+ or CD8+ T cells sorted from blood, taken in a trial of the OX40 agonist ivuxolimab. The receptors come from an adult with an advanced solid tumor such as melanoma, head and neck, liver or kidney cancer.

The genes are TRBV7-2 and TRBJ2-3; no clear D gene. The CDR3 has 14 amino acids. The germline CDR1 and CDR2 sequences are SGHTA and FQGNSA. Trimming removed 4 bases from V and 2 bases from J, with 10 bases in between. CDR3 in amino acids: CASSSDGATDTQYF. The CDR3 DNA is TGTGCCAGCAGCTCGGACGGAGCCACAGATACGCAGTATTTT.

The chain joins TRBV11-2 to TRBJ2-2; no clear D gene. Germline loops: CDR1 SGHAT, CDR2 FQNNGV. CDR3 size: 15 residues. Trimming shortened V by 3 bases and J by 5 bases, and 13 bases separated the two germline ends. The CDR3 DNA sequence: TGTGCCAGCAGCTTGTATATAGAAGAGACCGGGGAGCTGTTTTTT. Residues: CASSLYIEETGELFF. The entire variable domain, with the rest obtained from reference TRBV11-2 and TRBJ2-2, is as follows: EAGVAQSPRYKIIEKRQSVAFWCNPISGHATLYWYQQILGQGPKLLIQFQNNGVVDDSQLPKDRFSAERLKGVDSTLKIQPAKLEDSAVYLCASSLYIEETGELFFGEGSRLTVL.

This clone was recorded a few times. This chain uses TRBV7-2 with TRBJ2-7, with 10 bases identical to TRBD1. Germline-derived CDR1 and CDR2 are SGHTA and FQGNSA. The CDR3 runs 17 residues. The J segment lost 3 bases and the V segment lost 6 bases, leaving 14 bases of the junction unmatched. CDR3 DNA: TGTGCCAGCAGGGACAGGGGGGCGGCGGGGGACCTCTACGAGCAGTACTTC. The encoded protein is CASRDRGAAGDLYEQYF. Based on the CDR3 plus reference TRBV7-2 and TRBJ2-7, the full variable domain is GAGVSQSPSNKVTEKGKDVELRCDPISGHTALYWYRQSLGQGLEFLIYFQGNSAPDKSGLPSDRFSAERTGGSVSTLTIQRTQQEDSAVYLCASRDRGAAGDLYEQYFGPGTRLTVT.

This chain uses TRBV10-3 with TRBJ2-7, with TRBD2 matching 9 bases. This CDR3 has 16 residues. V was pared by 3 bases and J by 4 bases, with 10 bases of the junction left unmatched. Germline V gene lookup returns CDR1 ENHRY and CDR2 SYGVKD. In DNA form, the CDR3 reads TGTGCCATCAGTGATTCGACTAGCGGTGGGGGTTACGAGCAGTACTTC. This codes for CAISDSTSGGGYEQYF.

The chain links TRBV9 to TRBJ2-3; unclear D gene. V shed 2 bases and J shed 2 bases, with 9 bases lying between them. Germline V gene sequence: CDR1 SGDLS, CDR2 YYNGEE. The CDR3 has 14 residues. The CDR3 region has the DNA TGTGCCAGCAGCGTTCGGCTCTACACAGATACGCAGTATTTT. It specifies CASSVRLYTDTQYF.